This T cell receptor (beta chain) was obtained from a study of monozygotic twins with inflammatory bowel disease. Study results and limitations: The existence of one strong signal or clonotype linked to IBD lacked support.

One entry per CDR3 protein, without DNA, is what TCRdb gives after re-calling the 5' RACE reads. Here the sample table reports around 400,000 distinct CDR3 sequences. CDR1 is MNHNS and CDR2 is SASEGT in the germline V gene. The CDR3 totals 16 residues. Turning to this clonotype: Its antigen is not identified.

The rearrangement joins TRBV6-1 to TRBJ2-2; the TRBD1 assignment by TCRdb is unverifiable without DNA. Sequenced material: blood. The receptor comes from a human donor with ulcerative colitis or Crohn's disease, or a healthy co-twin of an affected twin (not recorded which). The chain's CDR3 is CASSRPGQGFTGELFF.